The 31 T cell receptor beta chains reported below all come from one sample, sequenced in a study of CDR3 diversity in severe acne. TCRdb recomputed calls from the PCR reads with MiXCR, one row per CDR3 protein. The sample shows approximately 97,000 distinct CDR3 sequences, roughly half of them seen only once. The sequencing input was blood. Receptors were obtained from a male donor with acne.

The J gene is TRBJ1-1, the V gene TRBV10-3; 7 nucleotides align to TRBD1. CDR1 and CDR2 from the germline V gene are ENHRY and SYGVKD. The CDR3 loop spans 14 amino acids. Trimming took 10 bases from V and 2 from J; bases not matched to a gene: 10. CDR3 protein: CASQDTGVNTEAFF. The CDR3 coding sequence is TGTGCCAGCCAGGACACAGGGGTAAACACTGAAGCTTTCTTT.

The chain combines TRBV7-9 with TRBJ2-1; 9 positions agree with TRBD1. The CDR3 sequence is 14 residues long. Germline V gives CDR1 SEHNR, CDR2 FQNEAQ (reference sequence). With V trimmed by 6 bases and J by 3 bases, 3 bases remained unmatched. The CDR3 DNA reads as TGTGCCAGCAGACAGACAGGGGGCTACAATGAGCAGTTCTTC. Translation gives CASRQTGGYNEQFF.

In this sample, this clonotype is medium-sized. V is TRBV29-1 and J is TRBJ2-5, with 12 bases that match TRBD1. Trimming took 6 bases from V and 5 from J; bases not matched to a gene: 4. CDR3 length: 13 amino acids. Germline-derived CDR1 and CDR2 are SQVTM and ANQGSEA. The CDR3 sequence: CSVPGQGAETQYF. The CDR3 nucleotides read TGCAGCGTCCCGGGACAGGGGGCTGAGACCCAGTACTTC.

This clonotype has a count of ten or more. The genes are TRBV3-1 and TRBJ1-6; unclear D gene. CDR3 length: 12 residues. The V end lost 2 bases, the J end lost 4 bases, and 0 bases lay between the germline ends. Looked up from germline, CDR1 is LGHDT and CDR2 is YNNKEL (reference sequence). The DNA of the CDR3 is TGTGCCAGCAGCCAATATAATTCACCCCTCCACTTT. As protein: CASSQYNSPLHF.

As to this clonotype: One junction end does not reproduce the germline sequence, and a read error may be involved. This chain connects TRBV24-1 to TRBJ2-3; D ambiguous. The CDR3 contains 15 residues. Germline V gives CDR1 KGHDR, CDR2 SFDVKD. The CDR3 reads CASSFGQSSTDTQYF. As DNA, the CDR3 is TGTGCCAGCAGTTTCGGGCAGTCAAGCACAGATACGCAGTATTTT.

This clonotype was picked up many times. The CDR3 reads CASSTGQGANYGYTF. The CDR3 DNA is TGTGCCAGTAGCACTGGACAGGGGGCAAACTATGGCTACACCTTC. V is TRBV19 and J is TRBJ1-2; 11 bases are shared with TRBD1. V shed 6 bases, J shed 2 bases, and the junction held 5 bases outside the gene matches. CDR1 is LNHDA, CDR2 SQIVND, per germline (reference sequence). This CDR3 is built from 15 residues.

About this clonotype: A read error may account for a junction end that differs from germline. The chain joins TRBV11-2 to TRBJ1-1; D is uncertain. Germline-derived CDR1 and CDR2 are SGHAT and FQNNGV. The CDR3 consists of 14 residues. The CDR3 here is CASSLMTLNTEAFF. The CDR3 DNA reads TGTGCCAGCAGCTTAATGACGCTGAACACTGAGGCTTTCTTT. The full variable domain, its missing parts supplied by reference TRBV11-2 and TRBJ1-1, is EAGVAQSPRYKIIEKRQSVAFWCNPISGHATLYWYQQILGQGPKLLIQFQNNGVVDDSQLPKDRFSAERLKGVDSTLKIQPAKLEDSAVYLCASSLMTLNTEAFFGQGTRLTVV.

The sample holds many counts of this clonotype. This chain joins TRBV5-1 and TRBJ2-7; D remains ambiguous. Looked up from germline, CDR1 is SGHRS and CDR2 is YFSETQ. The germline V and J ends were trimmed by 6 bases and 2 bases, with 15 bases remaining between them. The CDR3 has 14 residues. CDR3 in DNA: TGCGCCAGCAAACCCGGGCTCGGGCCCTACGAGCAGTACTTC. This gives the protein CASKPGLGPYEQYF.

In this sample, this clonotype turned up many times. The gene calls are TRBV2 and TRBJ2-7; 7 nucleotides match TRBD1. Germline loops: CDR1 SNHLY, CDR2 FYNNEI. The CDR3 loop spans 14 amino acids. With 4 bases clipped from V and 1 base from J, the junction kept 4 bases outside the gene matches. The CDR3: CASSAQGESYEQYF. The CDR3 nucleotides read TGTGCCAGCAGTGCTCAGGGGGAATCCTACGAGCAGTACTTC. Full variable domain (outside the CDR3, taken from reference TRBV2 and TRBJ2-7): EPEVTQTPSHQVTQMGQEVILRCVPISNHLYFYWYRQILGQKVEFLVSFYNNEISEKSEIFDDQFSVERPDGSNFTLKIRSTKLEDSAMYFCASSAQGESYEQYFGPGTRLTVT.

Many counts were recorded for this clonotype. This chain uses TRBV12-3 or TRBV12-4 with TRBJ2-3, with D possibly being TRBD1 (6 bases). This CDR3 is built from 17 residues. Trimming removed 6 bases at V and 2 bases at J, with 21 bases between. The CDR3 sequence is CASSSILGGLLTDTQYF. For the CDR3, the DNA is TGTGCCAGCAGCTCGATACTAGGGGGATTGCTCACAGATACGCAGTATTTT.

V is TRBV3-1 and J is TRBJ2-1; 9 bases agree with TRBD2. The CDR3 length is 13 residues. Germline loops: CDR1 LGHDT, CDR2 YNNKEL (reference sequence). The junction had 10 bases not matched to a gene; V was cut back by 6 bases and J by 13 bases. CDR3 sequence reads: CASRTTSGSNQFF. The DNA for the CDR3 is TGTGCCAGCAGGACAACTAGCGGGTCTAATCAGTTCTTC.

The chain links TRBV3-1 to TRBJ1-5, with D maybe TRBD1 (5 bases). The CDR3 runs to 15 residues. Germline V lookup: CDR1 LGHDT, CDR2 YNNKEL (reference sequence). V was pared by 1 base and J by 4 bases, with 11 bases between. The CDR3 loop reads CASSQGDRLNQPQHF. Here the CDR3 DNA reads TGTGCCAGCAGCCAAGGAGACAGACTAAATCAGCCCCAGCATTTT.

The sample holds many counts of this clonotype. The genes are TRBV20-1 and TRBJ1-1; no definite D call. Deletions cut 2 bases from V and 10 bases from J, with 11 bases between. Germline lookup yields CDR1 DFQATT and CDR2 SNEGSKA (reference sequence). This CDR3 spans 11 amino acids. In DNA form, the CDR3 reads TGCAGTGCTAGACCCACCCCCAGAGCTTTCTTT. Residues: CSARPTPRAFF.

This clonotype occurred many times. The chain couples TRBV12-3 or TRBV12-4 to TRBJ2-5; 8 nucleotides agree with TRBD1. The CDR3 covers 14 residues. The V segment lost 6 bases and the J segment 1 base; nucleotides outside the gene matches: 4. The CDR3 sequence: CASSNDRGQETQYF. The CDR3 DNA is TGTGCCAGCAGCAATGACAGGGGCCAAGAGACCCAGTACTTC.

CDR3 protein: CASSPSTDSGANVLTF. The DNA for the CDR3 is TGTGCCAGCAGCCCCTCAACCGACTCTGGGGCCAACGTCCTGACTTTC. The V and J genes are TRBV7-9 and TRBJ2-6, with D hard to call. The CDR3 extends over 16 amino acids. V was shortened by 5 bases and J by 0 bases, with 11 bases between the two germline ends. CDR1 SEHNR and CDR2 FQNEAQ come from the germline V gene (reference sequence).

This clonotype came up once. Given the absence of the conserved phenylalanine or tryptophan at the CDR3 end, a read error is likely. The chain carries TRBV6-5 and TRBJ2-2; D possibly corresponds to TRBD1 (5 bases). The CDR3 sequence is 13 residues long. From germline, CDR1 is MNHEY and CDR2 SVGAGI. Trimming took 2 bases from V and 5 from J, leaving 6 bases between them. CDR3 protein: CASSYRGTGELFI. CDR3 bases: TGTGCCAGCAGTTACAGGGGAACCGGGGAGCTGTTTATT.

In the case of this clonotype: This may arise from a read error, as a much more abundant clone is one base away. DNA of the CDR3: TGTGCCAGCAGCTTGGTCGGCAGGAGCGCAGATACGCAGTATTTT. Translating gives CASSLVGRSADTQYF. The chain uses TRBV5-4 and TRBJ2-3; D remains unclear. Germline-derived CDR1 and CDR2 are SGHNT and YYREEE (reference sequence). V was trimmed by 0 bases and J by 4 bases, leaving 12 bases between them. CDR3 size: 15 residues.

The chain uses TRBV11-2 and TRBJ2-5; a weak D match, TRBD2 (5 bases). This CDR3 has 16 amino acids. Between the trimmed V and J ends, which lost 2 bases and 3 bases, there was a span of 16 bases. Germline V lookup: CDR1 SGHAT, CDR2 FQNNGV. The CDR3 DNA is TGTGCCAGCAGCTTAAAGCAGCGGATTATTAAAGAGACCCAGTACTTC. Residues: CASSLKQRIIKETQYF.

In this sample, this clonotype turned up many times. The gene calls are TRBV7-2 and TRBJ2-1; the D gene is possibly TRBD1 (6 bases). The CDR3 has 14 residues. Germline assignment: CDR1 SGHTA and CDR2 FQGNSA. With 2 bases removed from V and 10 bases from J, the gap between germline ends came to 15 bases. DNA for the CDR3: TGTGCCAGCAGCTTAAGAGGGGGTGCATTAGAGCAGTTCTTC. It codes for CASSLRGGALEQFF.

The chain employs TRBV19 and TRBJ1-1; D not certain. V dropped 10 bases and J dropped 3 bases, with 27 bases sitting between them. Germline lookup yields CDR1 LNHDA and CDR2 SQIVND (reference sequence). There are 17 residues in the CDR3. The CDR3 DNA reads TGTGCCATCTCCCCCCGGGGTGTCGCGAAATTGGACACTGAAGCTTTCTTT. It is translated as CAISPRGVAKLDTEAFF.

This clonotype was seen repeatedly, ten times or more. V gene TRBV6-5 combines with J gene TRBJ2-6; D is perhaps TRBD1 (6 bases). With 4 bases removed from V and 0 bases from J, the gap between germline ends came to 7 bases. CDR3 size: 15 residues. Germline V gene sequence: CDR1 MNHEY, CDR2 SVGAGI. In DNA form, the CDR3 reads TGTGCCAGCAGTTTACAGGGCTCTGGGGCCAACGTCCTGACTTTC. Amino acid sequence: CASSLQGSGANVLTF.

This clonotype was seen repeatedly, ten times or more. This sequence joins TRBV25-1 and TRBJ2-7, with D unclear. The V gene lost 10 bases and the J gene lost 2 bases, with 21 bases spanning the gap. This CDR3 is built from 15 residues. CDR1 MGHDK and CDR2 SYGVNS come from the germline V gene. The CDR3 spells CATTPPMRGTYEQYF. CDR3 in DNA: TGTGCCACCACCCCCCCTATGCGCGGAACCTACGAGCAGTACTTC.

Here the CDR3 DNA reads TGCAGCGTTGTCGGGACTAGCGGGAAGCGCGAGCAGTACTTC. Protein: CSVVGTSGKREQYF. The genes are TRBV29-1 and TRBJ2-7; TRBD2 matches 13 bases. The CDR3 contains 14 residues. Germline V gene data show CDR1 as SQVTM and CDR2 as ANQGSEA. V shed 4 bases, J shed 6 bases, and the junction held 6 bases outside the gene matches.

J is TRBJ2-7 and V is TRBV20-1; D gene ambiguous. Trimming stripped 5 bases from V and 2 bases from J, with 10 bases between. Germline CDR1 is DFQATT and CDR2 is SNEGSKA (reference sequence). CDR3 length equals 12 residues. For the CDR3, the DNA is TGCAGTGCTGGCGGAGCCCCCTACGAGCAGTACTTC. It specifies CSAGGAPYEQYF.

The chain links TRBV6-2 or TRBV6-3 to TRBJ1-2; D not resolved. Trimming took off 6 bases at V and 4 bases at J, with 12 bases between the two ends. Germline assignment: CDR1 MNHEY and CDR2 SVGEGT. The CDR3 length is 13 residues. CDR3 DNA: TGTGCCAGCAGCCTCGACCCGGTCTATGGCTACACCTTC. Its protein is CASSLDPVYGYTF.

For this clonotype: One end of the junction varies from germline; a read error may be responsible. The CDR3 loop is CACSGTSGITYEQYF. CDR3 DNA sequence: TGTGCCTGCAGTGGGACTAGCGGGATTACCTACGAGCAGTACTTC. The genes are TRBV2 and TRBJ2-7, with 13 positions matching TRBD2. CDR1 and CDR2 from the germline V gene are SNHLY and FYNNEI. CDR3 length: 15 residues.

The chain joins TRBV20-1 to TRBJ2-1; 12 bases align to TRBD2. CDR3 length equals 14 residues. V lost 1 base to trimming and J lost 12 bases; unmatched junction nucleotides: 7. From germline, CDR1 is DFQATT and CDR2 SNEGSKA (reference sequence). In DNA form, the CDR3 reads TGCAGTGCTAGAGCGGTAGGACTAGCGGGAATGCAGTTCTTC. Protein: CSARAVGLAGMQFF.

In the case of this clonotype: A read error is possible here, since a much larger clone lies one base away. The rearrangement uses TRBV6-4 and TRBJ2-7; no definite D call. Trimming stripped 2 bases from V and 7 bases from J, with 21 bases between. Germline lookup yields CDR1 MRHNA and CDR2 SNTAGT. CDR3 size: 16 residues. This CDR3 is CASSDAGLGSFGEQYF. The DNA for the CDR3 is TGTGCCAGCAGTGACGCCGGGCTGGGGTCTTTCGGTGAGCAGTACTTC.

This clonotype was recorded at least ten times. V usage is TRBV2 and J usage is TRBJ1-2; TRBD1 aligns across 7 bases. The V gene end was trimmed by 4 bases and the J gene end by 7 bases; junction bases not matched to a gene: 12. This CDR3 has 15 residues. CDR1 SNHLY and CDR2 FYNNEI come from the germline V gene. CDR3 region: CASSAQGGLLSGYTF. CDR3 nucleotide sequence: TGTGCCAGCAGTGCGCAGGGGGGATTACTATCTGGCTACACCTTC. Filled out from reference TRBV2 and TRBJ1-2, the complete variable domain reads EPEVTQTPSHQVTQMGQEVILRCVPISNHLYFYWYRQILGQKVEFLVSFYNNEISEKSEIFDDQFSVERPDGSNFTLKIRSTKLEDSAMYFCASSAQGGLLSGYTFGSGTRLTVV.

The V and J genes are TRBV25-1 and TRBJ1-1; 12 bases are a match to TRBD1. Germline CDR1 and CDR2: MGHDK and SYGVNS. J gave up 5 bases and V 8 bases, and 12 bases lay outside the gene matches. This CDR3 has 16 amino acids. CDR3 nucleotides: TGTGCCAGCTCACCGCGGGACAGGGGGCCGAGGACTGAAGCTTTCTTT. Residues: CASSPRDRGPRTEAFF.

This clonotype was counted many times. The chain couples TRBV15 to TRBJ2-1; D possibly corresponds to TRBD2 (6 bases). This CDR3 has 16 residues. V was trimmed by 0 bases and J by 3 bases, leaving 12 bases between them. Germline V gene data show CDR1 as LNHNV and CDR2 as YYDKDF (reference sequence). This CDR3 reads CATSRDPGEFYNEQFF. The CDR3 bases are TGTGCCACCAGCAGAGATCCGGGAGAGTTCTACAATGAGCAGTTCTTC.